This T cell receptor beta chain is drawn from a study of shared clonotypes between healthy human individuals. Study overall: The cohort had a couple of women and three men, ages 18 to 49.

As to this clone: What it recognizes is unknown.

Study-wide results and caveats: Among the subsets, naive ones generally showed larger estimated richness than memory ones. When naive CD4 clonotypes were compared across a few donors, 5% to 5.5% were shared. Genetic and exposure-history diversity was limited by the few donors.

The assay was immunoSEQ multiplex PCR, and TCRdb's table has in-frame clones only and misses some. Found here are roughly 2,000,000 clones, roughly 93% of them singletons; the top ten hold about 1.7%. Naive CD8 cells lacked CD45RO, underwent positive selection for CCR7 and left out terminally differentiated effector memory CD45RA+ cells. The ends were cut back, 3 bases at V and 7 bases at J, with 17 bases in the middle. The CDR3 consists of 15 residues. CDR1 and CDR2 (germline): SGHDT, YYEEEE. The receptor was derived from a man in his late teens or twenties in good health. Some clones in this sample may be carry-over from other donors' samples. Sequencing was carried out using naive CD8+ T cells from PBMCs. The chain links TRBV5-6 to TRBJ2-1; tentatively, D is TRBD2 (5 bases). In DNA form, the CDR3 reads TGTGCCAGCAGCTCCCAGGAGGCAGGTTGGAATGAGCAGTTCTTC. It encodes CASSSQEAGWNEQFF.